This T cell receptor beta chain was sequenced for a study of blood T cell repertoires in COVID-19 (dated by TCRdb to about 2020). Some background on the complete study: Samples from collaborators originated in the United States, Italy and Spain and spanned both the acute and convalescent phases of COVID-19. The prospective study material was composed of cDNA or gDNA derived from T cells, B-cell-depleted T cells, or PBMCs. The repertoires were made available in a free public database intended to serve as a resource for research on the immune response to SARS-CoV-2. Where HLA class I and class II types were available, the types were taken from metadata supplied by the sample provider, not from assay-based typing. Deeply sampled blood TCRbeta repertoires from subjects exposed to, actively infected with, or recovered from COVID-19 were included in the dataset. Sample metadata almost always included a de-identified subject ID, COVID-19 status, age in years and sex. The samples were drawn from the first 160 participants of the ongoing ImmuneRACE study and from more than 1,000 subjects provided by 6 global collaborators. Study-wide conclusions, independent of this receptor: The quantity of clinical and demographic metadata differed by source and by participant and was supplied without curation.

TCRbeta CDR3 regions were amplified from genomic DNA using the immunoSEQ Assay, a bias-controlled multiplex PCR. The study's processing was this. The number of nucleated cells in each sample was estimated from the amplification of reference gene primers within the assay. Sequence reads were collapsed and filtered to measure the absolute abundance of every unique TCRbeta CDR3 rearrangement. For each sample, productive Simpson clonality was calculated as the square root of Simpson's diversity index across productive rearrangements. This is the immuneACCESS table as TCRdb keeps it, with only in-frame sequences that have V and J called. A part of the clones is gone; compared with another copy, unresolved V genes explain less than half, and the rest is unexplained. That table supplies the V and J calls and clone size; D and trimming were determined from the DNA. This sample is represented by some 400,000 clones; over 65% of them were singletons. The top ten clones comprise about 1.2% of the sample.

Taken from the germline V gene, the CDR1 and CDR2 loops are MNHNS and SASEGT. The CDR3 sequence holds 17 residues, the cysteine and phenylalanine included. Only CDR3 DNA is held: 51 bases, read in frame from base 1. At the junction V is shortened by 1 base and J by 4 bases, with 14 bases in between. About this clone itself: It has no known antigen specificity. No per-base quality is available; no much larger clone lies one base away.

Collaborating institutions collected whole blood in K2EDTA tubes following their own protocols. Collaborator samples were shipped for TCRbeta analysis as frozen whole blood, isolated PBMCs, or DNA extracted from either sample type. The material sequenced was peripheral blood. The receptor was derived from a human donor with acute or convalescent COVID-19. The donor label of this sample is uncertain. Recombination connected TRBV6-1 to TRBJ1-6; matching of 6 bases hints at TRBD1 as the D gene. CDR3 region: CASSEGGGGGYNSPLHF. The DNA sequence reads TGTGCCAGCAGTGAAGGCGGAGGGGGGGGTTATAATTCACCCCTCCACTTT.